What follows are 20 T cell receptor beta chains derived from one specimen sequenced in a study of spatial heterogeneity in lung cancer. Study-level findings and limits: Intratumoral expanded alpha and beta TCR counts were found to track tumor mutation counts.

TCRdb itself ran the 5' RACE reads through MiXCR, one entry per CDR3 protein. The sample consists of about 17,000 distinct CDR3 sequences, 5% to 8% of them appearing once. For these receptors, no antigen is known. This sample's time point: sample taken at primary tumor resection. Sample: lung tumor tissue, taken at surgery. These receptors were obtained from a male donor with early-stage non-small cell lung cancer.

This clonotype was seen ten or more times. The library was designed around alpha chains, so this beta chain is a stray read whose abundance carries little weight. The genes are TRBV11-2 and TRBJ2-5; D unclear. This CDR3 has 13 residues. The V end lost 1 base, the J end lost 5 bases, and 8 bases lay between the germline ends. Germline V gene sequence: CDR1 SGHAT, CDR2 FQNNGV. CDR3 nucleotides: TGTGCCAGCAGCTTAGCTCGCTACGAGACCCAGTACTTC. Protein product: CASSLARYETQYF.

This clonotype was seen at least ten times. This beta chain represents an off-target read in a library built for alpha chains; its size is of limited meaning. The genes are TRBV25-1 and TRBJ1-1, with D tentatively TRBD1 (5 bases). Per the germline V gene, CDR1 is MGHDK and CDR2 is SYGVNS. The CDR3 is 16 residues long. V was shortened by 3 bases and J by 9 bases, with 23 bases between the two germline ends. CDR3 in amino acids: CASSETRRTGAGQAFF. In DNA, the CDR3 is TGTGCCAGCAGTGAGACCCGACGCACGGGAGCGGGACAAGCTTTCTTT.

This clonotype has a count of ten or more. The library was designed around alpha chains, so this beta chain is a stray read whose abundance carries little weight. This chain uses TRBV5-6 with TRBJ1-2, with D unclear. V lost 1 base to trimming and J lost 0 bases, with 7 bases between them. The length of the CDR3 is 14 residues. The V gene's germline CDR1 is SGHDT and CDR2 YYEEEE. This CDR3 is CASSLPRANYGYTF. CDR3 bases: TGTGCCAGCAGCTTGCCCCGCGCTAACTATGGCTACACCTTC.

This clonotype was observed many times. Within a library made for alpha chains, this beta chain is off target, and its count is uninformative. J is TRBJ1-3 and V is TRBV4-1; 8 bases agree with TRBD1. CDR1 MGHRA and CDR2 YSYEKL come from the germline V gene. There are 16 residues in the CDR3. J lost 2 bases, V lost 3 bases, and 6 bases had no gene match. The CDR3: CASSQSQGAPGNTIYF. The CDR3 coding sequence is TGCGCCAGCAGCCAGTCCCAGGGGGCGCCTGGAAACACCATATATTTT.

This clonotype was seen only a few times. This beta chain represents an off-target read in a library built for alpha chains; its size is of limited meaning. V usage is TRBV7-9 and J usage is TRBJ1-1; D not resolved. V lost 0 bases and J 8 bases, leaving 4 bases between the germline ends. CDR3 length equals 11 residues. The germline gives CDR1 SEHNR, CDR2 FQNEAQ (reference sequence). The CDR3 spells CASSLAGEAFF. The CDR3 bases are TGTGCCAGCAGCTTAGCAGGGGAAGCTTTCTTT.

This clonotype was recorded many times. This beta chain slipped into a library made for alpha chains as a stray read, so its size is not meaningful. The rearrangement uses TRBV27 and TRBJ1-4, with no clear D. The CDR3 has 14 amino acids. V was pared by 2 bases and J by 7 bases, with 11 bases between. Germline CDR1 MNHEY, CDR2 SMNVEV (reference sequence). The CDR3 bases are TGTGCCAGCAGTTTAAGAGCCGCGACTGAAAAACTGTTTTTT. This sequence encodes CASSLRAATEKLFF.

There are many counts of this clonotype. This beta chain slipped into a library made for alpha chains as a stray read, so its size is not meaningful. The chain is built from TRBV24-1 and TRBJ2-1; D not certain. The CDR3 is made up of 14 amino acids. The V and J ends lost 4 bases and 10 bases respectively, with 16 bases between them. Germline CDR1 and CDR2: KGHDR and SFDVKD. CDR3 sequence reads: CATSDESRGDEQFF. The CDR3 nucleotides read TGTGCCACCAGTGACGAGAGTAGAGGAGACGAGCAGTTCTTC.

This clonotype has only a few counts. Because the library targeted alpha chains, this beta chain is an off-target read whose size means little. V is TRBV14 and J is TRBJ1-5; D might be TRBD1 (5 bases). The germline gives CDR1 SGHDN, CDR2 FVKESK. Trimming left V 3 bases short and J 3 bases short, with 21 bases between. CDR3 size: 18 residues. The CDR3 is CASSHPPRGNRSNQPQHF. CDR3 nucleotide sequence: TGTGCCAGCAGCCATCCACCCCGGGGGAACAGATCCAATCAGCCCCAGCATTTT.

This clonotype was seen many times. With the library built for alpha chains, this beta chain is off target and its frequency is not meaningful. V and J are TRBV7-9 and TRBJ1-2; weak D call: TRBD1 (6 bases). CDR1 and CDR2 from the germline V gene are SEHNR and FQNEAQ (reference sequence). There are 17 residues in the CDR3. The V and J ends lost 3 bases and 3 bases respectively, with 20 bases between them. The CDR3 DNA reads TGTGCCAGCAGCTTCCCCCTAGGGGGTAGTGTCGACTATGGCTACACCTTC. Protein sequence: CASSFPLGGSVDYGYTF.

The sample holds many counts of this clonotype. Since the library was made to target alpha chains, this beta chain is a stray read and its abundance is not meaningful. The chain couples TRBV6-2 or TRBV6-3 to TRBJ2-3; tentative D call: TRBD2 (7 bases). V lost 5 bases, J lost 2 bases, and 11 bases lay in between. The germline V gene has CDR1 MNHEY and CDR2 SVGEGT. This CDR3 comprises 14 residues. DNA of the CDR3: TGTGCCAGCAGTAGGGGGGGCGACACAGATACGCAGTATTTT. Its translation is CASSRGGDTDTQYF.

This clonotype was seen many times. This beta chain is a stray sequence in a library constructed for alpha chains; its clone size is not meaningful. The chain recombines TRBV7-2 with TRBJ2-3, with TRBD2 matching over 8 bases. The V and J ends lost 1 base and 5 bases, in that order; junction bases with no gene match: 2. Germline values: CDR1 SGHTA, CDR2 FQGNSA. The CDR3 has 14 amino acids. DNA for the CDR3: TGTGCCAGCAGCTTAGTTCGGGGGGGAGATACGCAGTATTTT. Translation gives CASSLVRGGDTQYF.

This clonotype is categorized as medium-sized. The library was designed around alpha chains, so this beta chain is a stray read whose abundance carries little weight. V usage is TRBV20-1 and J usage is TRBJ1-4; the D is unclear. V was shortened by 0 bases and J by 5 bases, with 4 bases between the two germline ends. Germline CDR1 reads DFQATT; CDR2 reads SNEGSKA (reference sequence). The CDR3 covers 12 residues. CDR3 region: CSAREGNEKLFF. Written as DNA, the CDR3 is TGCAGTGCTAGAGAAGGGAATGAAAAACTGTTTTTT.

This clonotype has a count of ten or more. Because this beta chain is a stray read in a library intended to capture alpha chains, its abundance should not be given much weight. The genes are TRBV4-3 and TRBJ2-7; no definite D call. The CDR3 is 15 residues long. V was shortened by 0 bases and J by 3 bases, with 12 bases between the two germline ends. Germline V gene data show CDR1 as LGHNA and CDR2 as YSLEER. Here the CDR3 DNA reads TGCGCCAGCAGCCAAGATAGTAGCAGACACTACGAGCAGTACTTC. This codes for CASSQDSSRHYEQYF.

The table lists this clonotype with many counts. As an off-target read in a library built for alpha chains, this beta chain has a frequency of little significance. V gene TRBV6-2 or TRBV6-3 combines with J gene TRBJ1-2, with a weak D call TRBD1 (6 bases). This CDR3 is 13 amino acids long. Trimming removed 5 bases from V and 6 bases from J, with 13 bases in between. Germline CDR1 MNHEY, CDR2 SVGEGT. DNA of the CDR3: TGTGCCAGCAGTATCCAGGGGTCGCATGGCTACACCTTC. Its protein product is CASSIQGSHGYTF.

On this clonotype: Since a much larger clone is just one base distant, this may be a read error. This beta chain appears as a stray read in a library generated for alpha chains; its size is not informative. This sequence joins TRBV28 and TRBJ2-7; TRBD2 agrees at 9 bases. Germline lookup yields CDR1 MDHEN and CDR2 SYDVKM. The CDR3 is made up of 14 amino acids. The CDR3 DNA is TGTACCAGCAGTTTACATCTAGCGGGATACGAGCAGTACTTC. Translation gives CTSSLHLAGYEQYF.

This clonotype was seen a single time. The size of this beta chain means little, since it is a stray read in a library made for alpha chains. V gene TRBV20-1 combines with J gene TRBJ2-7; 9 nucleotides agree with TRBD2. The V gene's germline CDR1 is DFQATT and CDR2 SNEGSKA (reference sequence). V was clipped by 1 base and J by 2 bases; unmatched bases: 6. This CDR3 is 15 amino acids long. CDR3 region: CSARVAGGGAYEQYF. CDR3 coding DNA: TGCAGTGCTAGAGTAGCAGGCGGGGGGGCCTACGAGCAGTACTTC.

This clonotype appeared many times. A library made for alpha chains picked up this beta chain off target, so its size means little. The chain joins TRBV5-1 to TRBJ2-5; 8 positions match TRBD1. V shed 6 bases, J shed 1 base, and the junction held 8 bases outside the gene matches. The CDR3 contains 15 residues. Germline V gives CDR1 SGHRS, CDR2 YFSETQ. Written as DNA, the CDR3 is TGCGCCAGCACCTCCCAGGGGGCTTTCCAAGAGACCCAGTACTTC. This encodes CASTSQGAFQETQYF.

Judged by abundance, this clonotype is medium-sized. Since it is a stray read in a library aimed at alpha chains, this beta chain has a size that is not meaningful. The chain links TRBV11-2 to TRBJ2-2; the D is unclear. V lost 5 bases and J lost 3, with 10 bases in between. In germline, CDR1 is SGHAT, CDR2 FQNNGV. This CDR3 has 14 amino acids. The CDR3 here is CASSPRRDTGELFF. The CDR3 DNA sequence: TGTGCCAGCAGCCCGAGGCGTGACACCGGGGAGCTGTTTTTT.

As regards this clonotype: This beta chain slipped into a library made for alpha chains as a stray read, so its size is not meaningful. This rearrangement joins TRBV27 to TRBJ2-7, with TRBD1 as a possible D gene (6 bases). This CDR3 region has 16 residues. Per the germline V gene, CDR1 is MNHEY and CDR2 is SMNVEV (reference sequence). The V end was cut by 5 bases, the J end by 2 bases, with 19 bases between. The CDR3 region has the DNA TGTGCCAGCAGTCATCAGACAGGCGGTGGTGCCTACGAGCAGTACTTC. Its protein is CASSHQTGGGAYEQYF.

This clonotype came up many times. The library was designed around alpha chains, so this beta chain is a stray read whose abundance carries little weight. The V and J genes are TRBV20-1 and TRBJ2-7, with 7 bases fitting TRBD2. This CDR3 comprises 16 residues. From germline, CDR1 is DFQATT and CDR2 SNEGSKA (reference sequence). Trimming took 6 bases from V and 5 from J; bases not matched to a gene: 19. The CDR3 loop is CSAAPWGGRRGNEQYF. CDR3 sequence (DNA): TGCAGTGCCGCCCCTTGGGGAGGGCGTCGGGGGAACGAGCAGTACTTC.